The source of this TCR beta chain is a study of T cells after yellow fever vaccination. A few counts support this clonotype. Looked up from germline, CDR1 is MNHNY and CDR2 is SVGAGI (reference sequence). V was shortened by 2 bases and J by 5 bases, with 7 bases between the two germline ends. The CDR3 runs 13 residues. One entry per CDR3 protein, called by TCRdb with MiXCR from the 5' RACE reads. This table has 550,000 or so distinct CDR3 sequences, roughly 19% appearing once. J is TRBJ2-4 and V is TRBV6-6; D is ambiguous. The sequence was collected from a man younger than 45 who received the YFV17D yellow fever vaccine. This material consisted of PBMCs, taken 15 days after the yellow fever booster vaccination. CDR3 sequence: CASSYGPENIQYF. For the CDR3, the DNA is TGTGCCAGCAGTTACGGCCCAGAAAACATTCAGTACTTC.